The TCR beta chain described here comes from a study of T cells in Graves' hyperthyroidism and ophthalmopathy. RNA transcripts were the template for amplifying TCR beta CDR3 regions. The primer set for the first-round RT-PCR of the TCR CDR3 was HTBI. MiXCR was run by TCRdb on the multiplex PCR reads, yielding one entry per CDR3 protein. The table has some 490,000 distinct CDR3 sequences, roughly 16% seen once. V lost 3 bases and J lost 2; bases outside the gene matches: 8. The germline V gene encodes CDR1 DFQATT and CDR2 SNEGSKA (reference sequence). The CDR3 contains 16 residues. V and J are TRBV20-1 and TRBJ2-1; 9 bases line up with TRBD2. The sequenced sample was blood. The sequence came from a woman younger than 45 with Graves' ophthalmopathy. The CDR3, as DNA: TGCAGTGCTAGTGGTCTCGGCGGGGGGGCCTACAATGAGCAGTTCTTC. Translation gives CSASGLGGGAYNEQFF.